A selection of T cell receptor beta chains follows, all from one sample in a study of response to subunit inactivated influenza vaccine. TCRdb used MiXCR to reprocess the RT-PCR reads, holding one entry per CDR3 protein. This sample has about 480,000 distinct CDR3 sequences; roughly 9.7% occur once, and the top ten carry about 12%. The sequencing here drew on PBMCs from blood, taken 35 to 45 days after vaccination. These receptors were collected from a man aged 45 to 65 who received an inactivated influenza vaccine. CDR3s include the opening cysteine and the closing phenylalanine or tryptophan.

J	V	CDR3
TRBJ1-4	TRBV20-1	CSARGGAPNEKLFF
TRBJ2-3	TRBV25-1	CASSRPSGGTDTQYF
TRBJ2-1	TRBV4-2	CASSQDVLGRDEQFF
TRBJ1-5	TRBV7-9	CASSSGLTGDQPQHF
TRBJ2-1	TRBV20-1	CSASQISYNEQFF
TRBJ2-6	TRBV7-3	CASSPSGLAGGISGANVLTF
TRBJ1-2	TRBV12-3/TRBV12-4	CASSLTWDSTNYGYTF
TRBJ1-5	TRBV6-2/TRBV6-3	CATNRPHPGGRSNQPQHF
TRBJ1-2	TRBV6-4	CASSKQGVSGGYTF
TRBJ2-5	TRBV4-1	CASSQSPGMRQETQYF
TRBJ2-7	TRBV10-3	CAISESRGAYEQYF
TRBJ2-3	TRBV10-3	CAISDGTSGAISTDTQYF
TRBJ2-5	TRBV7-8	CASSLVWRGETQYF
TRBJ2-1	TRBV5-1	CASSLQGHGEQFF
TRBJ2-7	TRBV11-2	CASSLVQGRNEQDF
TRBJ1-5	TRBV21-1	CASTRSYQPQHF
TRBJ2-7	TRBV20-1	CSAWGSPAYEQYF
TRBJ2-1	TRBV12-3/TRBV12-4	CASSPQGAYNEQFF
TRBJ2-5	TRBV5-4	CASSADQAGTQYF
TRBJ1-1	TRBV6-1	CASSEARRANTEAFF
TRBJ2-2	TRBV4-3	CASSQDLGFGELFF
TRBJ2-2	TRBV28	CASRQLGQGANTGELFF
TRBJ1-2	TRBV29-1	CSVVQGSGYTF
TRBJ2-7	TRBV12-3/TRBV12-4	CASIPRDPNIYEQYF
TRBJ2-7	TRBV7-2	CASGDRGSYEQYF
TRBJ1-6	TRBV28	CASSLPGTDNSPLHF
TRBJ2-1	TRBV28	CASRGLPYNEQFF
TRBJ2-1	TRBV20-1	CSAPIGSSYNEQFF
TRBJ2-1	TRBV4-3	CASSQDGNEQFF
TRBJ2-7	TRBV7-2	CASSLARSLAFYEQYF
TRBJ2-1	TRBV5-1	CASTRGGAINEQFF
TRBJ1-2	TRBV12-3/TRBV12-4	CASKAPGLSGYTF
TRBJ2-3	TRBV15	CATSRAPSGGPDTQYF
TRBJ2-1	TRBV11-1	CASSLIPGWMEVSMHEQFF
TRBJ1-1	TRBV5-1	CASSPSGGNTEAFF
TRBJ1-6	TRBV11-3	CASSMWDRSSSYNSPLHF
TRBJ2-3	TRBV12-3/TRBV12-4	CASSPRHPDTQYF
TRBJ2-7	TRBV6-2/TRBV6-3	CASRLDGSQYF
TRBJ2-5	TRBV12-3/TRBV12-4	CASSWGTGETQYF
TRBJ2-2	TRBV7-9	CASRRPGELFF
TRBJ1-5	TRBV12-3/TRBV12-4	CASSLRRTNQPQHF
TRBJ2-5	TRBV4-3	CASSPQTGLGETQYF
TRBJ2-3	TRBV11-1	CASSSAYRLKGTTDTQYF
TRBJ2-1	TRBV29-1	CSATGSTYNEQFF
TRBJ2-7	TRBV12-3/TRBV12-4	CASRGRGHSDYEQYF
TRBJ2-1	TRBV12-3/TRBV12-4	CASSLSGANVYEQFF